This T cell receptor beta chain was documented in a study of CD8 T cells in ankylosing spondylitis. At least ten counts were recorded for this clonotype. The antigen is undetermined. Quantitative 5'-RACE with molecular barcodes generated TCR beta libraries. TCRdb re-analysed the 5' RACE reads in MiXCR, keeping a single row per CDR3 protein. The sample yields more than 400,000 distinct CDR3 sequences, less than 6% seen once. The V gene lost 4 bases and the J gene lost 1 base, with 10 bases spanning the gap. Germline lookup yields CDR1 MGHRA and CDR2 YSYEKL. The CDR3 extends over 14 amino acids. General observations from the study: With a CD8+ phenotype, disease-linked clones were relatively rare in peripheral blood. Certain motif variants had earlier been reported in reactive arthritis synovial fluid and blood. There was a TCR beta motif, made of 7 to 9 highly homologous variants, that appeared characteristic of ankylosing spondylitis blood. Clones linked to disease were reported to show significant enrichment in matched ankylosing spondylitis synovial fluid.

The sample was blood, either unsorted or a sorted T cell fraction (not recorded which). This chain uses TRBV4-1 with TRBJ1-1; TRBD1 might be the D (5 bases). This clonotype was obtained from a male donor with ankylosing spondylitis. The CDR3 is CASSRDPKNTEAFF. The CDR3, as DNA: TGCGCCAGCAGCCGGGACCCAAAGAACACTGAAGCTTTCTTT.